This TCR beta chain emerged from a study of metastatic and nonmetastatic thyroid tumors. Study context: Both malignant and benign thyroid patients supplied peripheral blood and tumor or nodule tissue samples, across which the repertoires of these patients were then compared.

This clone has only one observation. The CDR3 has 14 residues. Germline V gene lookup returns CDR1 KGHSH and CDR2 LQKENI. Trimming shortened V by 0 bases and J by 2 bases, and 8 bases separated the two germline ends. All patients were treatment-naive before thyroid surgery. Through MiXCR, TCRdb re-clonotyped the PCR reads. Of roughly 81,000 clones in the sample, roughly 8.6% were seen once. This TCR came from a female donor with papillary thyroid cancer or a benign thyroid nodule (not recorded which). Some clones in this sample may be carry-over from other donors' samples. The rearrangement joins TRBV18 to TRBJ2-7; D gene uncertain. Sequencing used blood. The CDR3 sequence is CASSPPPPPYEQYF. The CDR3, as DNA: TGTGCCAGCTCACCACCGCCCCCACCCTACGAGCAGTACTTC.